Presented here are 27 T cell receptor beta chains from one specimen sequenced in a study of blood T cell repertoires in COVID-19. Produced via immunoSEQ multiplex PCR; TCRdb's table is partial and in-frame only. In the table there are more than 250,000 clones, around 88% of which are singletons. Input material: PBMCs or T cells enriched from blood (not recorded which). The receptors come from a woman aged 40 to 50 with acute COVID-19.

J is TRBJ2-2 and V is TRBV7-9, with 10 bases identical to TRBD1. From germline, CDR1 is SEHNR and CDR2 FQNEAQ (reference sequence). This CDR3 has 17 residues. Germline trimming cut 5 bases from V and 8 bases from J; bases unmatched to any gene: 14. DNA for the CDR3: TGTGCCAGCAGCATCACGCCGGGACAGGGGACTTGGGGGGAGCTGTTTTTT. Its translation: CASSITPGQGTWGELFF.

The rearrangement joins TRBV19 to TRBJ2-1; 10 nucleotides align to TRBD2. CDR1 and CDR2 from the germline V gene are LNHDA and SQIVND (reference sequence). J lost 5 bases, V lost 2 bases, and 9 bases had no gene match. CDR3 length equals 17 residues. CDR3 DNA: TGTGCCAGTAGTATAAATCCAGGACTAGCGGAAGACAATGAGCAGTTCTTC. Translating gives CASSINPGLAEDNEQFF.

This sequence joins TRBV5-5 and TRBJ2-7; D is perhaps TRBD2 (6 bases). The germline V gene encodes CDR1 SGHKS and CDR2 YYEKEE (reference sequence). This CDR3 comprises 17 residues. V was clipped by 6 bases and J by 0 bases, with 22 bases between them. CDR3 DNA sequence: TGTGCCAGCAACCTTATGGGTGTTAGCGGAGGCTCCTACGAGCAGTACTTC. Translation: CASNLMGVSGGSYEQYF.

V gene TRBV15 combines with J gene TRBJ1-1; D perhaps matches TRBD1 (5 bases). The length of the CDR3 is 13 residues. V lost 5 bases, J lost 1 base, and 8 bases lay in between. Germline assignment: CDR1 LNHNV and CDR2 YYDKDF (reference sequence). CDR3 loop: CATSGGKNTEAFF. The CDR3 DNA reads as TGTGCCACCAGCGGGGGGAAGAACACTGAAGCTTTCTTT. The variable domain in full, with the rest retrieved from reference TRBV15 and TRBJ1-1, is DAMVIQNPRYQVTQFGKPVTLSCSQTLNHNVMYWYQQKSSQAPKLLFHYYDKDFNNEADTPDNFQSRRPNTSFCFLDIRSPGLGDTAMYLCATSGGKNTEAFFGQGTRLTVV.

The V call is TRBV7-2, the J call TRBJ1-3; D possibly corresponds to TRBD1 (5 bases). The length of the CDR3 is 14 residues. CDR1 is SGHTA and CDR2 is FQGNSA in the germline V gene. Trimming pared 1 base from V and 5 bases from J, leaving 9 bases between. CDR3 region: CASSLGSGRNTIYF. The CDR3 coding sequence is TGTGCCAGCAGCTTAGGGTCAGGGAGAAACACCATATATTTT. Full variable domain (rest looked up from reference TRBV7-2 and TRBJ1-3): GAGVSQSPSNKVTEKGKDVELRCDPISGHTALYWYRQSLGQGLEFLIYFQGNSAPDKSGLPSDRFSAERTGGSVSTLTIQRTQQEDSAVYLCASSLGSGRNTIYFGEGSWLTVV.

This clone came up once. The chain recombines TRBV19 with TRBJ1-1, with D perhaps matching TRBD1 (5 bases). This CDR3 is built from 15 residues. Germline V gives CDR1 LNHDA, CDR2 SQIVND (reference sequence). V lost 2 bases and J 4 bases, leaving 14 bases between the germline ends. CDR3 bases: TGTGCCAGTAGTATATATGGAGGGGCGGGCACTGAAGCTTTCTTT. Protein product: CASSIYGGAGTEAFF.

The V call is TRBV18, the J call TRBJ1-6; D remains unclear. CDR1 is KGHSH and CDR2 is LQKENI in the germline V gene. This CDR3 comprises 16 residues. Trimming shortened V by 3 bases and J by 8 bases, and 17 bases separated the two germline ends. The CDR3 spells CASSPRTAGEDSPLHF. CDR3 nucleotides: TGTGCCAGCTCACCGCGGACGGCCGGGGAGGATTCACCCCTCCACTTT. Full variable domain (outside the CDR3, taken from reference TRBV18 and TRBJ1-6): NAGVMQNPRHLVRRRGQEARLRCSPMKGHSHVYWYRQLPEEGLKFMVYLQKENIIDESGMPKERFSAEFPKEGPSILRIQQVVRGDSAAYFCASSPRTAGEDSPLHFGNGTRLTVT.

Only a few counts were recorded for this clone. CDR3 nucleotides: TGTGCCAGCAGCTTAGCCGGGACAGGGTATCAGCCCCAGCATTTT. Protein: CASSLAGTGYQPQHF. The chain employs TRBV7-8 and TRBJ1-5, with 9 bases fitting TRBD1. The germline CDR1 and CDR2 sequences are SGHVS and FQNEAQ. The length of the CDR3 is 15 residues. J gave up 5 bases and V 0 bases, and 2 bases lay outside the gene matches.

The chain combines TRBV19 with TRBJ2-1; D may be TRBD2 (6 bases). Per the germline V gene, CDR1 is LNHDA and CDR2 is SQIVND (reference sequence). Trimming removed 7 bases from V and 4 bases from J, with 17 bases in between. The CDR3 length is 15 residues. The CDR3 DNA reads TGTGCCAGTACCCCCCTAGCTGGAGGGTACAATGAGCAGTTCTTC. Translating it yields CASTPLAGGYNEQFF.

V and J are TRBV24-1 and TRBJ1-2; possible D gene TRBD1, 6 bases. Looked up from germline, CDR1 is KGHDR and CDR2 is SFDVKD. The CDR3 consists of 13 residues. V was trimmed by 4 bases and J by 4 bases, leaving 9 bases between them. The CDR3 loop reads CATSDRTVYGYTF. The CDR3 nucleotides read TGTGCCACCAGTGACAGGACAGTCTATGGCTACACCTTC.

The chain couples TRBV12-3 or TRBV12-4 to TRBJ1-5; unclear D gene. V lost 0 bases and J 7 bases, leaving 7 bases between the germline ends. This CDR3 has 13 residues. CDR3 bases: TGTGCCAGCAGTTTAGCACAGCCCCAGCCCCAGCATTTT. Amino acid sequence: CASSLAQPQPQHF.

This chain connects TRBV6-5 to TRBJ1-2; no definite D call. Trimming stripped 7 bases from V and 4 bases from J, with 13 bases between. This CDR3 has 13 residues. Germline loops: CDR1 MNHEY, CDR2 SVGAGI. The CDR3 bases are TGTGCCAGCAACACTGCGGGAGGCTATGGCTACACCTTC. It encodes CASNTAGGYGYTF.

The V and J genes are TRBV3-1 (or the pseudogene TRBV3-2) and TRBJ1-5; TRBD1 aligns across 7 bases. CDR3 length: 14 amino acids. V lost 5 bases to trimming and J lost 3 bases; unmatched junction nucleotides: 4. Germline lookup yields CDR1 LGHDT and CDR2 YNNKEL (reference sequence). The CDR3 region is CASSWDSHNQPQHF. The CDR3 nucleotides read TGTGCCAGCAGCTGGGACAGCCACAATCAGCCCCAGCATTTT.

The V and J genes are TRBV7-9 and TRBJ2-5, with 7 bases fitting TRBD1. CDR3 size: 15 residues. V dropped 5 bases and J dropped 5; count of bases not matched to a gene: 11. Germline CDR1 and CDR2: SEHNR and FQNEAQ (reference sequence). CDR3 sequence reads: CASSPGRQGRETQYF. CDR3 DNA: TGTGCCAGCAGCCCGGGCAGACAGGGACGTGAGACCCAGTACTTC. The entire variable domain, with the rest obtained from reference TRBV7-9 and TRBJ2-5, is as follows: DTGVSQNPRHKITKRGQNVTFRCDPISEHNRLYWYRQTLGQGPEFLTYFQNEAQLEKSRLLSDRFSAERPKGSFSTLEIQRTEQGDSAMYLCASSPGRQGRETQYFGPGTRLLVL.

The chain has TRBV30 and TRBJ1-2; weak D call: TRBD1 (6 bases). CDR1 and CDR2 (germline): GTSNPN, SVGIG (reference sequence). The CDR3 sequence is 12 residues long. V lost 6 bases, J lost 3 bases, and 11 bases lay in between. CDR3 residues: CACEQGDYGYTF. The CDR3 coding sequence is TGTGCCTGTGAACAGGGTGACTATGGCTACACCTTC.

The CDR3 DNA follows: TGTGCCAGCAGCATAACAGGGGTCGAGACCCAGTACTTC. The encoded protein is CASSITGVETQYF. The chain couples TRBV11-2 to TRBJ2-5, with 7 bases aligning to TRBD1. The CDR3 is 13 amino acids. J gave up 5 bases and V 5 bases, and 5 bases lay outside the gene matches. Germline V gene lookup returns CDR1 SGHAT and CDR2 FQNNGV.

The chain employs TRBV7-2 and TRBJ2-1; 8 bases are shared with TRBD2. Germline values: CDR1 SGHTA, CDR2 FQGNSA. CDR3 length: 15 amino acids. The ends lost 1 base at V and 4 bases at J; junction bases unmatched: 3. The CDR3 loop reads CASSLGTSPYNEQFF. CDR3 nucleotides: TGTGCCAGCAGCTTAGGGACTAGCCCGTACAATGAGCAGTTCTTC.

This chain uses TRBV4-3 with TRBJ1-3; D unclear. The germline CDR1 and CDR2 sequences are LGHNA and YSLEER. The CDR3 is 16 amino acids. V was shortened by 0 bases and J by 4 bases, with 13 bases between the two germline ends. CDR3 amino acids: CASSQDTWGGGNTIYF. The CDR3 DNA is TGCGCCAGCAGCCAAGACACATGGGGAGGCGGAAACACCATATATTTT.

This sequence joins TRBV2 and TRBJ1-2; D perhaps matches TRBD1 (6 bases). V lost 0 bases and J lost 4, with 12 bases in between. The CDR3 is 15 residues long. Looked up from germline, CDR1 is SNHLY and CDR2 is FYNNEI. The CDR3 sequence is CASSEAPGRGYGYTF. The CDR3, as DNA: TGTGCCAGCAGTGAAGCGCCTGGCAGGGGCTATGGCTACACCTTC.

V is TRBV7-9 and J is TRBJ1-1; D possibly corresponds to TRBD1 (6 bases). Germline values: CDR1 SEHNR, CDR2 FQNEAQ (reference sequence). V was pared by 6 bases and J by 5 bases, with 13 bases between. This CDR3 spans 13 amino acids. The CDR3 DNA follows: TGTGCCAGCAGGTCAACAGGGTATACTGAAGCTTTCTTT. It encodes CASRSTGYTEAFF.

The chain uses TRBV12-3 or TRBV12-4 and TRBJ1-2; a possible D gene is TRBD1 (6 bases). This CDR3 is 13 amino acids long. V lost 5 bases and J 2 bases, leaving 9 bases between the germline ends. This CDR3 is CASSPGQNYGYTF. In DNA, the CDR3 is TGTGCCAGCAGTCCCGGACAGAACTATGGCTACACCTTC.

CDR3 sequence: CASSNSGTALSGNTIYF. The CDR3 DNA reads TGTGCCAGTAGTAATTCAGGGACAGCTCTATCTGGAAACACCATATATTTT. The V and J genes are TRBV19 and TRBJ1-3, with 7 bases aligning to TRBD1. The germline V gene encodes CDR1 LNHDA and CDR2 SQIVND (reference sequence). The CDR3 length is 17 residues. The V segment lost 4 bases and the J segment 1 base; nucleotides outside the gene matches: 10.

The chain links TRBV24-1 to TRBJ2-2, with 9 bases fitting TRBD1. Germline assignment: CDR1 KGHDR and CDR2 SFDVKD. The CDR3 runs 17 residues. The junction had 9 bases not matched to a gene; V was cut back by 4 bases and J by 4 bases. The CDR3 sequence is CATSDRRQGGFTGELFF. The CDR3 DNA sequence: TGTGCCACCAGTGACAGAAGACAGGGGGGCTTCACCGGGGAGCTGTTTTTT.

The CDR3 nucleotides are TGTGCCAGGCGGGACCCCCAACGGGGAGGTGAAAAACTGTTTTTT. This encodes CARRDPQRGGEKLFF. The J gene is TRBJ1-4, the V gene TRBV2; a weak D match, TRBD1 (5 bases). V was cut by 9 bases and J by 7 bases, with 21 bases left in between. The CDR3 runs to 15 residues. Per germline, CDR1 SNHLY and CDR2 FYNNEI.

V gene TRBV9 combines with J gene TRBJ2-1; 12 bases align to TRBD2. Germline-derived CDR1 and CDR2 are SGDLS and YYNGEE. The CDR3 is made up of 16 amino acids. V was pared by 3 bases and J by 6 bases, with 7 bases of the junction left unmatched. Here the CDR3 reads CASSARLAGVRNEQFF. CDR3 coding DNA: TGTGCCAGCAGCGCGAGACTAGCGGGAGTCCGCAATGAGCAGTTCTTC.

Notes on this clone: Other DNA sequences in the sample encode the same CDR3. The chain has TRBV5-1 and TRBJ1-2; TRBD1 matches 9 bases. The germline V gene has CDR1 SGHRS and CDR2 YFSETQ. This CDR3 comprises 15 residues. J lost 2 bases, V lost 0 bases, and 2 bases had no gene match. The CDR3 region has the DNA TGCGCCAGCAGCTTGGCGGGGACAGGGAACTATGGCTACACCTTC. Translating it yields CASSLAGTGNYGYTF.

The CDR3 spells CASSLMGGRADTQYF. CDR3 nucleotide sequence: TGTGCCAGCAGTTTAATGGGCGGGAGGGCAGATACGCAGTATTTT. This chain links TRBV27 with TRBJ2-3; 9 bases align to TRBD2. Germline trimming cut 2 bases from V and 4 bases from J; bases unmatched to any gene: 4. The CDR3 is 15 amino acids. In germline, CDR1 is MNHEY, CDR2 SMNVEV (reference sequence).